The T cell receptor (beta chain) under discussion was sequenced for a study of tumor T cells in aggressive B-cell lymphoma. The CDR3 is 11 amino acids. CDR1 and CDR2 from the germline V gene are MNHNY and SVGAGI (reference sequence). Trimming removed 9 bases from V and 10 bases from J, with 16 bases in between. Assay: immunoSEQ multiplex PCR; the TCRdb copy retains only in-frame clones and omits some. The sample consists of about 3,200 clones, 92% of them appearing once. This receptor was taken from an adult with diffuse large B cell lymphoma. The chain has TRBV6-6 and TRBJ2-7; tentative D call: TRBD2 (6 bases). The sequencing input was tumor tissue. This chain's CDR3 is CASSLAGSQYF. DNA of the CDR3: TGTGCCAGTAGTCTGGCCGGGAGTCAGTACTTC.